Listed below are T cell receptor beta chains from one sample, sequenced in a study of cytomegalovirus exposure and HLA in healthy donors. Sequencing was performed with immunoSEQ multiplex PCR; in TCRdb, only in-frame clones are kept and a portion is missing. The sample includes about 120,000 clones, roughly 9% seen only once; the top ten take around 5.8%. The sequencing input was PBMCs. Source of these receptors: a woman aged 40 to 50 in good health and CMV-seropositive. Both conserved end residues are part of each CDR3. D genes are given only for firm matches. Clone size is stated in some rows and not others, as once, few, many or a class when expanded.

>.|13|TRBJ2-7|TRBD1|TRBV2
TGTGCCAGTGTCCGGGACAGAACCTACGAGCAGTACTTC
CASVRDRTYEQYF
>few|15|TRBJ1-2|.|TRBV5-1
TGCGCCAGCAGTTCGACGGGGGATCGAAGCTATGGCTACACCTTC
CASSSTGDRSYGYTF
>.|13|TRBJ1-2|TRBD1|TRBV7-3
TGTGCCAGCAGCTTAAACAGGGGGTATGGCTACACCTTC
CASSLNRGYGYTF
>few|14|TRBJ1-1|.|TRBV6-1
TGTGCCAGCAGTACCAGAATACAGAACACTGAAGCTTTCTTT
CASSTRIQNTEAFF
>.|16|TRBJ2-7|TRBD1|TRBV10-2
TGCGCCAGCAGTGAAAGCGGCGGACAGGGCCGGGGCGAGCAGTACTTC
CASSESGGQGRGEQYF
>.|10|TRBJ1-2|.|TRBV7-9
TGTGCCAGCAGCCTTAATGGCTACACCTTC
CASSLNGYTF
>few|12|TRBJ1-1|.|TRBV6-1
TGTGCCAGCCGGGTCAATCGGGGTGAAGCTTTCTTT
CASRVNRGEAFF
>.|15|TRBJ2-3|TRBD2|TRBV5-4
TGTGCCAGCAGCTTCCACGGGGGGGCGGTAGATACGCAGTATTTT
CASSFHGGAVDTQYF
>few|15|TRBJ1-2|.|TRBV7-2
TGTGCCAGCAGCTTAGTAGGGTCGCAGGGAGGTGGCTACACCTTC
CASSLVGSQGGGYTF
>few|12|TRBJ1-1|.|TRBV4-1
TGCGCCAGCAGCCAAAGGGGCGCTGAAGCTTTCTTT
CASSQRGAEAFF
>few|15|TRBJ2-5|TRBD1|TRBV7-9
TGTGCCAGCAGCATACAGGGGACAGTTTCGGAGACCCAGTACTTC
CASSIQGTVSETQYF
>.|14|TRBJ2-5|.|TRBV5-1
TGCGCCAGCAGCCCGCGCGACAGGAGAGAGACCCAGTACTTC
CASSPRDRRETQYF
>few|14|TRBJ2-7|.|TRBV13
TGTGCCAGCAGCTTCAGGGGGGAAGGCTACGAGCAGTACTTC
CASSFRGEGYEQYF
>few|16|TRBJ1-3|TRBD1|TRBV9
TGTGCCAGCAGCCCAGGGGGAAACGAGCGTGGAAACACCATATATTTT
CASSPGGNERGNTIYF
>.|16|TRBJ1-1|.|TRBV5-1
TGCGCCAGCAGCTTGGGAGGGAAAAGATCAGGTACTGAAGCTTTCTTT
CASSLGGKRSGTEAFF
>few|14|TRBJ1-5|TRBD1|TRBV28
TGTGCCAGCAGTTTATTGACAGGGGGCGAGCCCCAGCATTTT
CASSLLTGGEPQHF
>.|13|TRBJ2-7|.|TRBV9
TGTGCCAGCAGCTCCCGGGCAGGGGACGAGCAGTACTTC
CASSSRAGDEQYF
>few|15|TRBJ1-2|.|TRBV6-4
TGTGCCAGCAGTGCCATCGCGGGGGAGAACTATGGCTACACCTTC
CASSAIAGENYGYTF
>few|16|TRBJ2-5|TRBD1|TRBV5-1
TGCGCCAGCAGTTCGAATCCGGGACAGGGGGCAAAGACCCAGTACTTC
CASSSNPGQGAKTQYF
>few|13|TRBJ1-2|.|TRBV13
TGTGCCAGCAGCTTAGAGGGGGGGGATGGCTACACCTTC
CASSLEGGDGYTF
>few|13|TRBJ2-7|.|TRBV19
TGTGCCAGTAGTTGGGCAGGGCAGCGTGAGCAGTACTTC
CASSWAGQREQYF
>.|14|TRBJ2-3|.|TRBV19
TGTGCCAGTAGTCCGTGGACAGGCACAGATACGCAGTATTTT
CASSPWTGTDTQYF
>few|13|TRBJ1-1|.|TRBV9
TGTGCCAGCAGCCCCTCCGGGGGCACTGAAGCTTTCTTT
CASSPSGGTEAFF
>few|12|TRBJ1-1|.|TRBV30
TGTGCCTGGAGTGTAGCAGGGCCCGAAGCTTTCTTT
CAWSVAGPEAFF
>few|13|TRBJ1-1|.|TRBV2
TGTGCCAGCAGTGACCCAGGCCACACTGAAGCTTTCTTT
CASSDPGHTEAFF
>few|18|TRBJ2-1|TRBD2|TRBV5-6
TGTGCCAGCAGCTTCGGTAGCGGGGGGTCTAGCTCCTACAATGAGCAGTTCTTC
CASSFGSGGSSSYNEQFF
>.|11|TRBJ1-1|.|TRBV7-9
TGTGCCAGCAGCTGGGCCACTGAAGCTTTCTTT
CASSWATEAFF
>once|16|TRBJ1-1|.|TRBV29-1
TGCAGCGCCGACGGCATCGGGGGGAATCGGAACACTGAAGCTTTCTTT
CSADGIGGNRNTEAFF
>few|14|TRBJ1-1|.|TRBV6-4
TGTGCCAGCAGTGGGGAGGCGGCGAACACTGAAGCTTTCTTT
CASSGEAANTEAFF
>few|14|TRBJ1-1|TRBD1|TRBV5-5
TGTGCCAGCAGCCAATACAGGGGATACACTGAAGCTTTCTTT
CASSQYRGYTEAFF
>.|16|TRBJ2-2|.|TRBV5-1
TGCGCCAGCAGCATCAAACAGGGAAGAGGCACCGGGGAGCTGTTTTTT
CASSIKQGRGTGELFF
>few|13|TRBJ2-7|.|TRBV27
TGTGCCAGCAGCCCCACGACAGCGTACGAGCAGTACTTC
CASSPTTAYEQYF
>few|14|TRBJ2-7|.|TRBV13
TGTGCCAGCAGCTCCCGGACAGACCACTACGAGCAGTACTTC
CASSSRTDHYEQYF
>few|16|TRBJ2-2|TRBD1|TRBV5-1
TGCGCCAGCAGCTTGCAGGGGGTTCTGGGCACCGGGGAGCTGTTTTTT
CASSLQGVLGTGELFF
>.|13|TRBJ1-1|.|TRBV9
TGTGCCAGCAGCTCCGGGGGGGCCGCTGAAGCTTTCTTT
CASSSGGAAEAFF
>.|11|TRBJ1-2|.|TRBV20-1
TGCAGTGCGGTCCACAGCTATGGCTACACCTTC
CSAVHSYGYTF
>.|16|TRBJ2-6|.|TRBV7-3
TGTGCCAGCAGCTTGAACTCAGGGCCCGGGGCCAACGTCCTGACTTTC
CASSLNSGPGANVLTF
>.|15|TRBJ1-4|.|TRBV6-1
TGTGCCAGCAGTGAAGGAGTAGGGGGAATGAAAAAACTGTTTTTT
CASSEGVGGMKKLFF
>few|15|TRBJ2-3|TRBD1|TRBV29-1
TGCAGCGTTCCCTTGACAGGGGGCAAAACAGATACGCAGTATTTT
CSVPLTGGKTDTQYF
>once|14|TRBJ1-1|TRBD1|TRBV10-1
TGCGCCAGCAGCGGGACAGGGAGCAACACTGAAGCTTTCTTT
CASSGTGSNTEAFF
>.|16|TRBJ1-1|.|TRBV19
TGTGCCAGCCAATATGCGGGAGCCAACATGAACACTGAAGCTTTCTTT
CASQYAGANMNTEAFF
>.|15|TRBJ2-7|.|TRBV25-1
TGTGCCAGCAGTGAATATGGCCCGGGAACCTACGAGCAGTACTTC
CASSEYGPGTYEQYF
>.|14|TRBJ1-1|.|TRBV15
TGTGCCACCAGTCGCCCGATCAGGAACACTGAAGCTTTCTTT
CATSRPIRNTEAFF
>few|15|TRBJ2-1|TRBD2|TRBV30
TGTGCCTGGAGTCGACTAGCGGGGGCATACAATGAGCAGTTCTTC
CAWSRLAGAYNEQFF
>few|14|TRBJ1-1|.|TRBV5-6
TGTGCCAGCAGCTTCGACACCGGAAACACTGAAGCTTTCTTT
CASSFDTGNTEAFF